These T cell receptor beta chains were read from a single sample in a study of T cell responses to AZD1222 COVID-19 vaccine. Sequenced by immunoSEQ multiplex PCR; TCRdb stores in-frame clones only, minus some. The repertoire holds 150,000 or so clones, with around 84% as singletons. Specimen: peripheral blood, collected on day 0 of AZD1222 vaccination. Source of these receptors: an adult in good health. The CDR3 runs from the conserved cysteine through the conserved F or W. The D gene is left open where the match is weak. Only part of the rows carry a size: once, few, many, or a class if the clone is expanded.

J gene	V gene	D gene	clone size	CDR3 DNA	CDR3 protein
TRBJ2-7	TRBV28	TRBD1	-	TGTGCCAGCTACCCCGGGGACAGGGTTGTTGGGGAGCAGTACTTC	CASYPGDRVVGEQYF
TRBJ1-2	TRBV5-6	-	once	TGTGCCAGCAGCTTGCCCCCGACTTTAAGCGGTGGCTACACCTTC	CASSLPPTLSGGYTF
TRBJ2-2	TRBV3-1/TRBV3-2	TRBD1	-	TGTGCCAGCAGCTACAGACAGGGGGGGAACACCGGGGAGCTGTTTTTT	CASSYRQGGNTGELFF
TRBJ1-1	TRBV6-5	-	-	TGTGCCAGCAGCCCCGATTTATGGAACACTGAAGCTTTCTTT	CASSPDLWNTEAFF
TRBJ2-6	TRBV2	-	-	TGTGCCAGCAGTAGATCAGGGGTTGGGGCCAACGTCCTGACTTTC	CASSRSGVGANVLTF
TRBJ2-7	TRBV24-1	-	-	TGTGCCACCAGTGATCCCCGGGACATATCCTACGAGCAGTACTTC	CATSDPRDISYEQYF
TRBJ1-5	TRBV7-2	-	-	TGTGCCAGCAGCTCCGGAGGTGAACCCCAGCATTTT	CASSSGGEPQHF
TRBJ1-3	TRBV3-1/TRBV3-2	-	-	TGTGCCAGCAGCCGCGGAGCTGGAAACACCATATATTTT	CASSRGAGNTIYF
TRBJ2-3	TRBV2	TRBD2	-	TGTGCCAGCAGGGAACTAGCGGGGGGGCCGGGGGATACGCAGTATTTT	CASRELAGGPGDTQYF
TRBJ2-7	TRBV7-9	-	-	TGTGCCAGCAGCCCCACCACGATAAGTATGAGGGACTTC	CASSPTTISMRDF
TRBJ2-3	TRBV7-2	TRBD2	few	TGTGCCAGCAGCTTAGTGTGGGGGGGGCTAGCGGGAGGGACAGATACGCAGTATTTT	CASSLVWGGLAGGTDTQYF
TRBJ2-5	TRBV7-2	-	-	TGTGCCAGCAGCTTTGGGAGGTCAACGACCCAGTACTTC	CASSFGRSTTQYF
TRBJ1-4	TRBV4-2	-	-	TGTGCCAGCAGCCTAGAGGAGGGGGTGCGAGGAAAACTGTTTTTT	CASSLEEGVRGKLFF
TRBJ2-5	TRBV9	TRBD1	-	TGTGCCAGCAGCGTAGGGACAGGGTACGAGACCCAGTACTTC	CASSVGTGYETQYF
TRBJ1-1	TRBV7-9	-	-	TGTGCCAGCAACCCTGCAGGGAACACTGAAGCTTTCTTT	CASNPAGNTEAFF
TRBJ1-1	TRBV5-6	TRBD1	-	TGTGCCAGCAGCTTCGGGACAGGGGCTGGGTTCGGTGAAGCTTTCTTT	CASSFGTGAGFGEAFF
TRBJ2-1	TRBV10-1	TRBD2	-	TGCGCCAGCAGTGGGGGTAGCGGGGGGGCCGGCGAGCAGTTCTTC	CASSGGSGGAGEQFF
TRBJ1-1	TRBV6-2/TRBV6-3	-	-	TGTGCCAGCAGTTATGTGGGGGGTGACACTGAAGCTTTCTTT	CASSYVGGDTEAFF
TRBJ1-4	TRBV6-6	TRBD1	-	TGTGCCAGCACCGAGACAGGGAATGAAAAACTGTTTTTT	CASTETGNEKLFF
TRBJ2-7	TRBV5-1	TRBD1	-	TGCGCCAGCGCGGGACAGGGGTACGAGCAGTACTTC	CASAGQGYEQYF
TRBJ1-2	TRBV5-1	TRBD1	-	TGCGCCAGCAACCCAGGGGGGGCTGGTGGCTACACCTTC	CASNPGGAGGYTF
TRBJ1-5	TRBV6-5	-	-	TGTGCCAGCAGCCTTCAGATAACGGGGGGACCTCCCCAGCATTTT	CASSLQITGGPPQHF
TRBJ2-6	TRBV19	-	-	TGTGCCAGTCGTGGCAGAAGTAGCTCTGGGGCCAACGTCCTGACTTTC	CASRGRSSSGANVLTF
TRBJ1-2	TRBV4-3	TRBD1	-	TGCGCCAGCAGCCCGGACGGGACAGGCTCAATCTATGGCTACACCTTC	CASSPDGTGSIYGYTF